A single sample is the source of the 8 T cell receptor beta chains below, sequenced in a study of blood T cell repertoires in COVID-19. Clones were sequenced by immunoSEQ multiplex PCR, and TCRdb holds only the in-frame ones, with some missing. Of hundreds of thousands of clones in the sample, 88% are singletons; the top ten hold 0.75% to 1%. Material for sequencing was PBMCs or T cells enriched from blood (not recorded which). These receptors were taken from a woman in her twenties or thirties who had recovered from COVID-19.

This chain uses TRBV28 with TRBJ2-1; 7 bases are a match to TRBD2. The germline V gene has CDR1 MDHEN and CDR2 SYDVKM. V dropped 6 bases and J dropped 5; count of bases not matched to a gene: 10. The CDR3 consists of 15 residues. CDR3 protein: CASSRWGGADNEQFF. CDR3 sequence (DNA): TGTGCCAGCAGCCGGTGGGGAGGGGCAGACAATGAGCAGTTCTTC.

The gene calls are TRBV5-1 and TRBJ2-4; TRBD2 is a possible D gene (6 bases). Deletions cut 2 bases from V and 0 bases from J, with 21 bases between. The CDR3 runs 19 residues. Germline V lookup: CDR1 SGHRS, CDR2 YFSETQ. This CDR3 reads CASSFGAPRGDLAKNIQYF. The CDR3 DNA reads as TGCGCCAGCAGCTTCGGGGCGCCCCGCGGGGATCTAGCCAAAAACATTCAGTACTTC. The full variable domain, completed using reference TRBV5-1 and TRBJ2-4, is KAGVTQTPRYLIKTRGQQVTLSCSPISGHRSVSWYQQTPGQGLQFLFEYFSETQRNKGNFPGRFSGRQFSNSRSEMNVSTLELGDSALYLCASSFGAPRGDLAKNIQYFGAGTRLSVL.

The chain couples TRBV27 to TRBJ2-7, with D possibly matching TRBD2 (7 bases). Trimming cost V 2 bases and J 4 bases, with 12 bases left between them. Germline CDR1 reads MNHEY; CDR2 reads SMNVEV (reference sequence). The length of the CDR3 is 14 residues. The CDR3 sequence is CASSLGRGLYEQYF. Written as DNA, the CDR3 is TGTGCCAGCAGTTTAGGGCGGGGGCTGTACGAGCAGTACTTC.

The chain carries TRBV5-1 and TRBJ2-3; D ambiguous. The V gene's germline CDR1 is SGHRS and CDR2 YFSETQ. V was trimmed by 0 bases and J by 4 bases, leaving 9 bases between them. This CDR3 has 14 residues. CDR3 residues: CASSLEQFADTQYF. For the CDR3, the DNA is TGCGCCAGCAGCTTGGAACAGTTTGCAGATACGCAGTATTTT.

This clone was observed a single time. The gene calls are TRBV27 and TRBJ1-5, with D uncertain. V was pared by 0 bases and J by 6 bases, with 9 bases between. CDR3 size: 14 residues. Germline-derived CDR1 and CDR2 are MNHEY and SMNVEV (reference sequence). DNA for the CDR3: TGTGCCAGCAGTTTATCGAGGTATAGTCAGCCCCAGCATTTT. Protein product: CASSLSRYSQPQHF.

The sample holds a few counts of this clone. The rearrangement joins TRBV27 to TRBJ1-1; D may be TRBD1 (6 bases). There are 15 residues in the CDR3. V lost 6 bases and J lost 3, with 17 bases in between. The V gene's germline CDR1 is MNHEY and CDR2 SMNVEV (reference sequence). Written as DNA, the CDR3 is TGTGCCAGCAGCTTTTCAGGGCACAGGGACACTGAAGCTTTCTTT. Amino acids: CASSFSGHRDTEAFF.

This clone was observed a single time. V and J are TRBV27 and TRBJ1-1, with 7 bases aligning to TRBD1. This CDR3 has 11 amino acids. Germline V gene sequence: CDR1 MNHEY, CDR2 SMNVEV (reference sequence). The J segment lost 11 bases and the V segment lost 5 bases, leaving 5 bases of the junction unmatched. The DNA for the CDR3 is TGTGCCAGCAGTCGTGGACAGGACGCTTTCTTT. As protein: CASSRGQDAFF.

The rearrangement joins TRBV7-3 to TRBJ2-5; 12 bases align to TRBD2. Germline V CDR1 and CDR2: SGHTA, FQGTGA. The CDR3 length is 16 residues. Trimming removed 5 bases from V and 2 bases from J; junction bases left unmatched: 6. CDR3 coding DNA: TGTGCCAGCAGCCCCACTAGCGGGGGGTCACAAGAGACCCAGTACTTC. Its translation is CASSPTSGGSQETQYF.